The following is a T cell receptor (beta chain) sequence with its context. This entry belongs to a study of Ad26.COV2.S vaccination and SARS-CoV-2 variants. The assay was immunoSEQ multiplex PCR, and TCRdb's table has in-frame clones only and misses some. This sample has about 350,000 clones; 70% to 90% occur once, and the top ten carry about 3.3%. Treatment described: about 20 received Ad26.COV2.S at low or high dose, single or two shots; several received placebo; per-sample allocation not given. At day 63 after the first vaccine or placebo injection, samples were drawn. Germline assignment: CDR1 SGHDN and CDR2 FVKESK. Trimming stripped 3 bases from V and 1 base from J, with 12 bases between. CDR3 size: 15 residues.

The rearrangement uses TRBV14 and TRBJ2-5; no clear D gene. The material sequenced was peripheral blood, taken in a trial of Ad26.COV2.S vaccine versus placebo. The origin of this receptor is a person aged 18-60 years who received the Ad26.COV2.S COVID-19 vaccine or a placebo. CDR3 in amino acids: CASSHHDLTQETQYF. The CDR3 DNA is TGTGCCAGCAGCCATCACGATCTAACCCAAGAGACCCAGTACTTC.